Sequencing of this T cell receptor (beta chain) was carried out in a study of low-dose radiotherapy and immunotherapy resistance in tumors. Study background: Fractions of 1 Gy went to Cohort 2 every two weeks, for 13 Gy over 26 weeks. Every two weeks patients got nivolumab 240 mg flat dose, plus ipilimumab 1 mg/kg every six weeks, intravenously. Oral aspirin at 300 mg was taken daily by patients for four cycles, beginning on cycle 1 day 1. Covering alpha and beta chains, TRAV- and TRBV-specific primers were used for the first-strand cDNA.

This clonotype came up many times. CDR1 LGHNA and CDR2 YNFKEQ come from the germline V gene. The CDR3 consists of 15 residues. V dropped 6 bases and J dropped 6; count of bases not matched to a gene: 11. Amplification of TCRs used a constant-region primer and V-primer adapter for 15 to 25 PCR cycles. TCRdb re-analysed the reads in MiXCR, keeping a single row per CDR3 protein. The repertoire holds about 50,000 distinct CDR3 sequences, approximately 12% seen once, with approximately 6.2% in the top ten. Time point given: before trial treatment. Specimen: PBMCs, collected before treatment. The TCR originated in a female donor with ovarian cancer. The chain has TRBV4-2 and TRBJ1-1; 9 positions agree with TRBD1. CDR3: CASRPGQGDASEAFF. The CDR3 DNA sequence: TGTGCCAGCAGGCCGGGACAGGGCGATGCCTCTGAAGCTTTCTTT.